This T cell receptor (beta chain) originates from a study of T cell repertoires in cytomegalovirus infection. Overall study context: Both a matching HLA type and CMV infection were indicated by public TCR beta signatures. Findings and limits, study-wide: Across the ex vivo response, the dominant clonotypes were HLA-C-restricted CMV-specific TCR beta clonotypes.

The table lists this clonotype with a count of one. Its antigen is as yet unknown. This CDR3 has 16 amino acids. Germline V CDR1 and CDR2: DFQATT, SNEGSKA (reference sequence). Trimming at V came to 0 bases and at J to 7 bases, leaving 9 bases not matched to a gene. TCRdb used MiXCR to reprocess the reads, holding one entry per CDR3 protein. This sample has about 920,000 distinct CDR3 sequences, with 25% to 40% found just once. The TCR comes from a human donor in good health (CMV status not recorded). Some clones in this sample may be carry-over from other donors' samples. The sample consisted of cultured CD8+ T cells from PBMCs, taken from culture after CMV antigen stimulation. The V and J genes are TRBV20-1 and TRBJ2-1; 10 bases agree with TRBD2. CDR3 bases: TGCAGTGCTAGAGATCGTTGGACTAGCGGATATAATGAGCAGTTCTTC. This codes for CSARDRWTSGYNEQFF.